These 21 T cell receptor beta chains share one sample of origin, sequenced in a study of T cell responses to AZD1222 COVID-19 vaccine. Profiled with immunoSEQ multiplex PCR; TCRdb holds only in-frame clones, not every one. There are about 140,000 clones in the sample; more than 75% occur only once, and 3% to 3.5% lies in the top ten. The material was peripheral blood, obtained 28 days after the second AZD1222 dose. The receptors derive from an adult who received the AZD1222 COVID-19 vaccine.

This clone came up once. This chain joins TRBV28 and TRBJ1-5; no clear D. The CDR3 sequence is 15 residues long. Trimming removed 3 bases at V and 2 bases at J, with 11 bases between. Germline V gene sequence: CDR1 MDHEN, CDR2 SYDVKM. CDR3 in amino acids: CASSLSGFGNQPQHF. The CDR3 region has the DNA TGTGCCAGCAGTTTGTCGGGGTTCGGCAATCAGCCCCAGCATTTT.

This chain uses TRBV4-3 with TRBJ2-3; D is uncertain. Germline loops: CDR1 LGHNA, CDR2 YSLEER. V shed 0 bases and J shed 1 base, with 8 bases lying between them. CDR3 length equals 15 residues. The CDR3 DNA reads TGCGCCAGCAGCCAAGATGGTCAGGGCACAGATACGCAGTATTTT. As protein: CASSQDGQGTDTQYF.

V usage is TRBV3-1 (or the pseudogene TRBV3-2) and J usage is TRBJ2-7; TRBD2 agrees at 8 bases. The germline CDR1 and CDR2 sequences are LGHDT and YNNKEL (reference sequence). The CDR3 totals 15 residues. J gave up 3 bases and V 1 base, and 5 bases lay outside the gene matches. CDR3 residues: CASSQARGAHYEQYF. The DNA of the CDR3 is TGTGCCAGCAGCCAAGCGCGGGGGGCCCACTACGAGCAGTACTTC.

Only a few counts were recorded for this clone. The chain combines TRBV6-5 with TRBJ2-3; D gene unclear. Germline loops: CDR1 MNHEY, CDR2 SVGAGI. CDR3 length: 14 amino acids. Trimming left V 0 bases short and J 6 bases short, with 10 bases between. The CDR3 loop is CASSYSSNRDTQYF. CDR3 in DNA: TGTGCCAGCAGTTACTCCTCTAATCGCGATACGCAGTATTTT.

The sample holds one count of this clone. The rearrangement joins TRBV3-1 (or the pseudogene TRBV3-2) to TRBJ1-1, with 11 bases identical to TRBD1. This CDR3 has 18 amino acids. J was trimmed by 5 bases and V by 4 bases; bases with no gene match: 15. The germline gives CDR1 LGHDT, CDR2 YNNKEL (reference sequence). In nucleotides, the CDR3 is TGTGCCAGCAGCCCCTACTCGTGGACAGGGGGCGCCGAAACTGAAGCTTTCTTT. Its protein product is CASSPYSWTGGAETEAFF.

The chain carries TRBV19 and TRBJ1-2, with D possibly being TRBD1 (5 bases). Trimming shortened V by 3 bases and J by 2 bases, and 13 bases separated the two germline ends. Germline CDR1 reads LNHDA; CDR2 reads SQIVND (reference sequence). This CDR3 has 15 amino acids. CDR3 DNA sequence: TGTGCCAGTAGTATGTTCAGGGAGCGAAACTATGGCTACACCTTC. Translated, it gives CASSMFRERNYGYTF.

The chain uses TRBV28 and TRBJ1-4; the D gene is possibly TRBD1 (5 bases). The CDR3 has 15 residues. Germline lookup yields CDR1 MDHEN and CDR2 SYDVKM. V was cut by 5 bases and J by 4 bases, with 14 bases left in between. As DNA, the CDR3 is TGTGCCAGCAGTCCAGCCGGGGCCCATAATGAAAAACTGTTTTTT. As protein: CASSPAGAHNEKLFF.

The chain employs TRBV30 and TRBJ1-6; a weak D match, TRBD1 (5 bases). Germline V gene sequence: CDR1 GTSNPN, CDR2 SVGIG (reference sequence). Trimming took 1 base from V and 9 from J, leaving 10 bases between them. CDR3 length: 13 amino acids. The CDR3 DNA reads TGTGCCTGGAGTGAGAGACAGCGTTCACCCCTCCACTTT. Protein product: CAWSERQRSPLHF.

The rearrangement uses TRBV28 and TRBJ1-5, with TRBD1 identical over 8 bases. The germline V gene has CDR1 MDHEN and CDR2 SYDVKM. The CDR3 is 17 amino acids. Trimming at V came to 2 bases and at J to 1 base, leaving 7 bases not matched to a gene. The CDR3 DNA reads TGTGCCAGCAGTTTAACCAGGGGGCGTGGAAGCAATCAGCCCCAGCATTTT. It codes for CASSLTRGRGSNQPQHF.

The chain joins TRBV27 to TRBJ2-1; no clear D. This CDR3 region has 13 residues. CDR1 is MNHEY, CDR2 SMNVEV, per germline (reference sequence). With 3 bases removed from V and 4 bases from J, the gap between germline ends came to 7 bases. The CDR3 sequence: CASSFIGYNEQFF. Written as DNA, the CDR3 is TGTGCCAGCAGTTTCATCGGATACAATGAGCAGTTCTTC.

V is TRBV6-1 and J is TRBJ2-7; D perhaps matches TRBD2 (6 bases). In germline, CDR1 is MNHNS, CDR2 SASEGT. The length of the CDR3 is 15 residues. With 2 bases removed from V and 0 bases from J, the gap between germline ends came to 11 bases. The CDR3: CASSETTGSSYEQYF. The CDR3 DNA reads as TGTGCCAGCAGTGAAACTACCGGGAGCTCCTACGAGCAGTACTTC.

The chain links TRBV5-1 to TRBJ2-1, with D maybe TRBD1 (7 bases). V gave up 2 bases and J gave up 10 bases, with 10 bases separating them. The germline V gene has CDR1 SGHRS and CDR2 YFSETQ. The CDR3 has 12 amino acids. The CDR3 region has the DNA TGCGCCAGCAGCTTCCAGGGGGGAGAGCAGTTCTTC. This translates into CASSFQGGEQFF.

The CDR3 loop is CASSYGRVGGSEAFF. Here the CDR3 DNA reads TGTGCCAGCAGTTATGGGCGGGTAGGAGGCTCTGAAGCTTTCTTT. The chain employs TRBV6-6 and TRBJ1-1; D gene ambiguous. CDR3 length equals 15 residues. The V gene's germline CDR1 is MNHNY and CDR2 SVGAGI (reference sequence). V lost 3 bases and J 6 bases, leaving 17 bases between the germline ends.

This chain uses TRBV30 with TRBJ1-2, with a tentative D call TRBD1 (5 bases). The germline gives CDR1 GTSNPN, CDR2 SVGIG (reference sequence). V was cut by 1 base and J by 5 bases, with 11 bases left in between. CDR3 length equals 13 residues. CDR3 region: CAWSGDSTYGYTF. The DNA for the CDR3 is TGTGCCTGGAGTGGAGACAGTACTTATGGCTACACCTTC.

The chain combines TRBV5-4 with TRBJ1-1; tentative D call: TRBD1 (5 bases). V was clipped by 4 bases and J by 4 bases, with 14 bases between them. The CDR3 has 14 residues. In germline, CDR1 is SGHNT, CDR2 YYREEE (reference sequence). CDR3 amino acids: CASSGRGLSTEAFF. CDR3 bases: TGTGCCAGCAGCGGAAGGGGTTTGTCCACTGAAGCTTTCTTT.

V and J are TRBV28 and TRBJ2-7, with 8 positions matching TRBD1. The CDR3 length is 14 residues. CDR1 and CDR2 from the germline V gene are MDHEN and SYDVKM. Trimming cost V 5 bases and J 4 bases; bases outside gene matches: 7. Here the CDR3 DNA reads TGTGCCAGCAGTCCCCCAGGGGGCAGGTACGAGCAGTACTTC. This gives the protein CASSPPGGRYEQYF.

V usage is TRBV15 and J usage is TRBJ1-2; D is unresolved. The CDR3 sequence is 13 residues long. Germline V CDR1 and CDR2: LNHNV, YYDKDF (reference sequence). V was cut by 1 base and J by 7 bases, with 10 bases left in between. This CDR3 reads CATSRGDERGYTF. For the CDR3, the DNA is TGTGCCACCAGCAGAGGCGACGAGCGTGGCTACACCTTC. Full variable domain (missing parts from reference TRBV15 and TRBJ1-2): DAMVIQNPRYQVTQFGKPVTLSCSQTLNHNVMYWYQQKSSQAPKLLFHYYDKDFNNEADTPDNFQSRRPNTSFCFLDIRSPGLGDTAMYLCATSRGDERGYTFGSGTRLTVV.

The rearrangement links TRBV27 to TRBJ2-2; D uncertain. Between the trimmed V and J ends, which lost 7 bases and 1 base, there was a span of 10 bases. Germline V gene sequence: CDR1 MNHEY, CDR2 SMNVEV (reference sequence). The CDR3 runs to 14 residues. The CDR3 DNA reads TGTGCCAGCACCCGGACGGTGAACACCGGGGAGCTGTTTTTT. This gives the protein CASTRTVNTGELFF.

The chain uses TRBV18 and TRBJ2-1; 16 positions agree with TRBD2. The CDR3 is made up of 19 amino acids. V trimming: 3 bases; J trimming: 7 bases; junction bases outside the gene matches: 12. Germline CDR1 reads KGHSH; CDR2 reads LQKENI. CDR3 sequence reads: CASSPNSGTSGGASNEQFF. The DNA of the CDR3 is TGTGCCAGCTCACCCAATTCCGGGACTAGCGGGGGGGCCTCGAATGAGCAGTTCTTC.

The CDR3 nucleotides read TGCAGTGCTAGTATGGCGGGATTCACAGATACGCAGTATTTT. Translation gives CSASMAGFTDTQYF. The rearrangement uses TRBV20-1 and TRBJ2-3; D may be TRBD2 (6 bases). V was shortened by 3 bases and J by 2 bases, with 12 bases between the two germline ends. The CDR3 runs to 14 residues. Germline V CDR1 and CDR2: DFQATT, SNEGSKA (reference sequence).

CDR3: CASSASGTGGIGYTF. The CDR3 DNA reads TGTGCCAGTAGTGCCTCCGGGACAGGGGGCATTGGCTACACCTTC. The V call is TRBV19, the J call TRBJ1-2, with TRBD1 matching 12 bases. The junction had 8 bases not matched to a gene; V was cut back by 5 bases and J by 7 bases. Per germline, CDR1 LNHDA and CDR2 SQIVND (reference sequence). The CDR3 loop spans 15 amino acids.